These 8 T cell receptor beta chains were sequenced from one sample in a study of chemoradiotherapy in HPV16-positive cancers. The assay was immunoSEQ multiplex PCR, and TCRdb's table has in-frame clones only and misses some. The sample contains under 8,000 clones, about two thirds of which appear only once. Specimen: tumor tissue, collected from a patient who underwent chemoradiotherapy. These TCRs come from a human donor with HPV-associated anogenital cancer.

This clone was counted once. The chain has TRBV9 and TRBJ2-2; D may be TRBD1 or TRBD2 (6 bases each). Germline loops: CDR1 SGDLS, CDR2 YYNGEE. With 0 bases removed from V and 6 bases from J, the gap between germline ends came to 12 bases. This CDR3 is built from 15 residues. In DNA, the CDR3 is TGTGCCAGCAGCGTAGACGGGGGCGTCGCCGGGGAGCTGTTTTTT. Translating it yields CASSVDGGVAGELFF. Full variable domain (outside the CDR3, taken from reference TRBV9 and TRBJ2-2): DSGVTQTPKHLITATGQRVTLRCSPRSGDLSVYWYQQSLDQGLQFLIQYYNGEERAKGNILERFSAQQFPDLHSELNLSSLELGDSALYFCASSVDGGVAGELFFGEGSRLTVL.

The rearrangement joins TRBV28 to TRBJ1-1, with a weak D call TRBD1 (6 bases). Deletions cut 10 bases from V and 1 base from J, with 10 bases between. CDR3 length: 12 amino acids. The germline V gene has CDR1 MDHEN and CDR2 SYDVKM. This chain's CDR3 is CATEQGNTEAFF. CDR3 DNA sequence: TGTGCCACCGAACAGGGGAACACTGAAGCTTTCTTT.

The CDR3, as DNA: TGTGCCAGCAGCTTAGCGGGAGAGACCCAGTACTTC. It yields the protein CASSLAGETQYF. The chain links TRBV7-7 to TRBJ2-5, with no clear D. The CDR3 is made up of 12 amino acids. Per germline, CDR1 SSHAT and CDR2 FNYEAQ (reference sequence). Trimming removed 0 bases from V and 4 bases from J, with 3 bases in between.

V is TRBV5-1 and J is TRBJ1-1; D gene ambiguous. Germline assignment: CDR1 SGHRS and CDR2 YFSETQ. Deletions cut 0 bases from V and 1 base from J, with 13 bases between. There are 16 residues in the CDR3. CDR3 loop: CASSLGGSASNTEAFF. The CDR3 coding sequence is TGCGCCAGCAGCTTGGGTGGCAGCGCCTCGAACACTGAAGCTTTCTTT.

CDR3 in amino acids: CSALVAGAYEQYF. The CDR3 DNA reads TGCAGCGCTTTAGTAGCGGGAGCCTACGAGCAGTACTTC. The chain is built from TRBV29-1 and TRBJ2-7; 9 bases map to TRBD2. The junction had 6 bases not matched to a gene; V was cut back by 7 bases and J by 2 bases. Germline CDR1 is SQVTM and CDR2 is ANQGSEA. This CDR3 contains 13 residues.

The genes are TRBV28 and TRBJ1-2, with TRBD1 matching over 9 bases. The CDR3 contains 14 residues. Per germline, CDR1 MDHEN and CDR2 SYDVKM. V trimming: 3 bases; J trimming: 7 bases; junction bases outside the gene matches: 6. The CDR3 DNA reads TGTGCCAGCAGTTTGGAGGGACAGGGAGGTGGCTACACCTTC. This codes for CASSLEGQGGGYTF.

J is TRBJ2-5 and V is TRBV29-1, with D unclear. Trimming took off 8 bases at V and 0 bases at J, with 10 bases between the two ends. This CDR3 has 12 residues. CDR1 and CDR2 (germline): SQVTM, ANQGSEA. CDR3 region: CSFSTYQETQYF. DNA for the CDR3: TGCAGCTTTAGTACCTACCAAGAGACCCAGTACTTC.

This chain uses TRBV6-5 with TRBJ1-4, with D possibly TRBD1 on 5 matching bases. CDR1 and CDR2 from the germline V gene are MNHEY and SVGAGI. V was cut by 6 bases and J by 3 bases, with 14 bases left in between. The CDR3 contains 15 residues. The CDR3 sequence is CASSRTGPPNEKLFF. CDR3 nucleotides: TGTGCCAGCAGCCGCACAGGTCCTCCTAATGAAAAACTGTTTTTT.